These 22 T cell receptor beta chains were all obtained from the same sample, sequenced in a study of Graves' ophthalmopathy and Graves' hyperthyroidism. RNA transcripts provided the template for amplifying TCR beta CDR3 regions. Following a first-round RT-PCR that used HTBI primers, a second-round multiplex PCR was carried out. TCRdb recomputed calls from the multiplex PCR reads with MiXCR, one row per CDR3 protein. The data show 600,000 to 700,000 distinct CDR3 sequences, under 50% seen once. The sequencing sample was made of peripheral blood. These receptors were taken from an adult man with Graves' ophthalmopathy.

At least ten counts were recorded for this clonotype. The genes are TRBV19 and TRBJ1-4; D unresolved. The germline V and J ends were trimmed by 7 bases and 0 bases, with 6 bases remaining between them. Germline values: CDR1 LNHDA, CDR2 SQIVND (reference sequence). CDR3 length equals 13 residues. The CDR3 nucleotides read TGTGCCAGTACCGGGTCAACTAATGAAAAACTGTTTTTT. Protein product: CASTGSTNEKLFF.

This clonotype occurred many times. The J gene is TRBJ1-5, the V gene TRBV20-1, with D perhaps TRBD1 (6 bases). Germline CDR1 reads DFQATT; CDR2 reads SNEGSKA (reference sequence). V was clipped by 3 bases and J by 2 bases, with 23 bases between them. The CDR3 totals 18 residues. This chain's CDR3 is CSASSAVQGGLGNQPQHF. In nucleotides, the CDR3 is TGCAGTGCTAGTTCGGCGGTACAGGGCGGATTGGGCAATCAGCCCCAGCATTTT.

V gene TRBV12-3 or TRBV12-4 combines with J gene TRBJ2-7, with TRBD1 identical over 7 bases. The J segment lost 3 bases and the V segment lost 8 bases, leaving 7 bases of the junction unmatched. The CDR3 totals 13 residues. DNA for the CDR3: TGTGCCAGCTGTCCGGGACAGAGCTACGAGCAGTACTTC. Translated: CASCPGQSYEQYF.

The chain links TRBV7-2 to TRBJ1-4; tentatively, D is TRBD1 (6 bases). This CDR3 contains 13 residues. V lost 8 bases and J lost 7, with 14 bases in between. From germline, CDR1 is SGHTA and CDR2 FQGNSA. CDR3 coding DNA: TGTGCCAGCGTACAGGGTTACACTGAAAAACTGTTTTTT. Its translation: CASVQGYTEKLFF.

The genes are TRBV2 and TRBJ1-4; 10 bases align to TRBD1. The germline V gene has CDR1 SNHLY and CDR2 FYNNEI. The CDR3 is 17 residues long. J lost 7 bases, V lost 3 bases, and 11 bases had no gene match. In DNA form, the CDR3 reads TGTGCCAGCAGTGATATCGCCGGGGACAGGGGAAGTGAAAAACTGTTTTTT. Translating it yields CASSDIAGDRGSEKLFF.

This clonotype was detected ten times or more. V and J are TRBV2 and TRBJ2-7; D may be TRBD2 (5 bases). Deletions cut 6 bases from V and 0 bases from J, with 18 bases between. This CDR3 has 16 residues. Germline loops: CDR1 SNHLY, CDR2 FYNNEI. CDR3 sequence (DNA): TGTGCCAGCAGCCTATTCCGGGGAGCCAGCTCCTACGAGCAGTACTTC. Protein product: CASSLFRGASSYEQYF.

The chain carries TRBV10-3 and TRBJ2-7; TRBD1 agrees at 7 bases. The CDR3 consists of 15 residues. In germline, CDR1 is ENHRY, CDR2 SYGVKD. V was pared by 2 bases and J by 0 bases, with 4 bases of the junction left unmatched. This chain's CDR3 is CAISEGQAYSYEQYF. The CDR3 nucleotides read TGTGCCATCAGTGAGGGACAGGCCTACTCCTACGAGCAGTACTTC.

Comment on this clonotype: At one of its ends the junction is not consistent with the germline gene, which may arise from a read error. The V call is TRBV5-8, the J call TRBJ2-7; D perhaps matches TRBD2 (5 bases). Germline loops: CDR1 SGHTS, CDR2 YDEGEE. The CDR3 is 15 residues long. This CDR3 reads CASSLMGVATGELYF. In nucleotides, the CDR3 is TGTGCCAGCAGCTTAATGGGAGTCGCCACCGGGGAGCTGTACTTC.

The rearrangement joins TRBV2 to TRBJ2-7, with a tentative D call TRBD1 (5 bases). This CDR3 has 15 amino acids. Germline V gene data show CDR1 as SNHLY and CDR2 as FYNNEI. Trimming removed 8 bases at V and 0 bases at J, with 17 bases between. CDR3 coding DNA: TGTGCCAGCTCACCACCAACTGACAGCTCCTACGAGCAGTACTTC. It translates to CASSPPTDSSYEQYF.

The table lists this clonotype with many counts. V usage is TRBV19 and J usage is TRBJ1-1; D not certain. V gave up 3 bases and J gave up 6 bases, with 17 bases separating them. Per the germline V gene, CDR1 is LNHDA and CDR2 is SQIVND (reference sequence). CDR3 length: 15 amino acids. CDR3: CASSMMGINVPEAFF. DNA for the CDR3: TGTGCCAGTAGTATGATGGGAATCAATGTACCTGAAGCTTTCTTT.

The rearrangement links TRBV10-3 to TRBJ2-3; 12 nucleotides match TRBD1. Unmatched junction bases numbered 6, after V lost 2 bases and J lost 3 bases. CDR1 and CDR2 from the germline V gene are ENHRY and SYGVKD. This CDR3 contains 17 residues. The CDR3, as DNA: TGTGCCATCAGTGAGGCGCCGGGACAGGGGGCTACAGATACGCAGTATTTT. It translates to CAISEAPGQGATDTQYF.

A remark on this clonotype: Compared with germline, one end of the junction differs, possibly owing to a read error. The chain combines TRBV7-2 with TRBJ2-7, with D possibly matching TRBD1 (6 bases). From germline, CDR1 is SGHTA and CDR2 FQGNSA. The CDR3 extends over 14 amino acids. The CDR3, as DNA: TGTGTCAGCAGCAGGGGTCAGGTCTCCTACGAGCAGTACTTC. Protein sequence: CVSSRGQVSYEQYF. The full variable domain, in which reference TRBV7-2 and TRBJ2-7 provide the parts outside the CDR3, is GAGVSQSPSNKVTEKGKDVELRCDPISGHTALYWYRQSLGQGLEFLIYFQGNSAPDKSGLPSDRFSAERTGGSVSTLTIQRTQQEDSAVYLCVSSRGQVSYEQYFGPGTRLTVT.

This chain uses TRBV12-5 with TRBJ1-5; 8 bases line up with TRBD1. This CDR3 has 14 residues. CDR1 is LGHNT, CDR2 FRNRAP, per germline. CDR3 protein: CASRGQGAHQPQHF. CDR3 DNA sequence: TGTGCCAGCAGGGGGCAGGGGGCACATCAGCCCCAGCATTTT.

The chain uses TRBV7-2 and TRBJ1-4, with D possibly being TRBD1 (6 bases). The germline gives CDR1 SGHTA, CDR2 FQGNSA. Trimming left V 4 bases short and J 10 bases short, with 16 bases between. The CDR3 spans 14 residues. The DNA of the CDR3 is TGTGCCAGCAGCTCGTACAGGGACTCTGGAAAACTGTTTTTT. This codes for CASSSYRDSGKLFF.

This clonotype has ten or more counts. This chain uses TRBV19 with TRBJ1-2; D remains unclear. The CDR3 spans 16 residues. Germline V gene sequence: CDR1 LNHDA, CDR2 SQIVND (reference sequence). V shed 1 base and J shed 9 bases, with 21 bases lying between them. CDR3 in amino acids: CASSIVVHHSYSRYTF. Here the CDR3 DNA reads TGTGCCAGTAGTATAGTAGTACACCATTCATACTCCCGCTACACCTTC.

CDR3 sequence reads: CASGSGTEYEQYF. The CDR3 DNA sequence: TGTGCCAGCGGATCCGGGACAGAATACGAGCAGTACTTC. V gene TRBV6-2 or TRBV6-3 combines with J gene TRBJ2-7; 7 bases are shared with TRBD1. Germline V CDR1 and CDR2: MNHEY, SVGEGT. The CDR3 extends over 13 amino acids. V gave up 8 bases and J gave up 4 bases; unmatched junction bases: 8.

Only a few counts were recorded for this clonotype. This sequence joins TRBV12-3 or TRBV12-4 and TRBJ1-5; 10 bases align to TRBD1. V lost 1 base to trimming and J lost 2 bases; unmatched junction nucleotides: 2. This CDR3 has 16 amino acids. CDR3 amino acids: CASSLDGTGGNQPQHF. Here the CDR3 DNA reads TGTGCCAGCAGTTTAGATGGGACAGGGGGCAATCAGCCCCAGCATTTT.

The rearrangement links TRBV25-1 to TRBJ1-2; weak D call: TRBD1 (6 bases). Germline V CDR1 and CDR2: MGHDK, SYGVNS. This CDR3 has 15 amino acids. V gave up 2 bases and J gave up 2 bases, with 12 bases separating them. This CDR3 is CASSENGGRNYGYTF. The CDR3 DNA is TGTGCCAGCAGTGAAAACGGGGGGCGCAACTATGGCTACACCTTC.

Only a few counts were recorded for this clonotype. This chain uses TRBV12-3 or TRBV12-4 with TRBJ2-7; D call uncertain. The CDR3 extends over 13 amino acids. The V end lost 3 bases, the J end lost 4 bases, and 10 bases lay between the germline ends. CDR3: CASSLTVIYEQYF. The CDR3 DNA sequence: TGTGCCAGCAGTTTGACCGTTATTTACGAGCAGTACTTC.

The rearrangement uses TRBV24-1 and TRBJ1-2, with D perhaps TRBD1 (6 bases). V lost 7 bases, J lost 8 bases, and 19 bases lay in between. The CDR3 contains 14 residues. CDR1 is KGHDR, CDR2 SFDVKD, per germline. CDR3: CATREPTGSNGYTF. The DNA of the CDR3 is TGTGCCACCAGGGAGCCTACAGGGTCGAACGGCTACACCTTC.

This clonotype was seen many times. The chain carries TRBV2 and TRBJ1-2; 10 bases agree with TRBD1. J lost 3 bases, V lost 1 base, and 2 bases had no gene match. This CDR3 has 15 residues. From germline, CDR1 is SNHLY and CDR2 FYNNEI. CDR3 sequence reads: CASSEGTGGYYGYTF. The CDR3 bases are TGTGCCAGCAGTGAAGGGACAGGGGGTTACTATGGCTACACCTTC.

In regard to this clonotype: With a much larger clone just one base away, this may be a read error. This chain links TRBV20-1 with TRBJ1-5; D is possibly TRBD1 (6 bases). Germline CDR1 is DFQATT and CDR2 is SNEGSKA (reference sequence). This CDR3 contains 14 residues. Trimming left V 3 bases short and J 7 bases short, with 16 bases between. The CDR3 DNA reads as TGCAGTGCTAGCCGCCCCGAGGGGGGGCAGCCCCAGCATTTT. This codes for CSASRPEGGQPQHF.